This T cell receptor beta chain was identified during a study of T cell responses to AZD1222 COVID-19 vaccine. The analysis combined second doses at about 4 or about 12 weeks. The data were produced by immunoSEQ multiplex PCR, yet TCRdb's version contains in-frame clones alone and is incomplete. The sample yields 100,000 or so clones, roughly 89% seen once. Germline lookup yields CDR1 SQVTM and CDR2 ANQGSEA. The CDR3 runs 14 residues. V was shortened by 4 bases and J by 1 base, with 13 bases between the two germline ends. This TCR derives from an adult who received the AZD1222 COVID-19 vaccine. The V call is TRBV29-1, the J call TRBJ1-1; no clear D. This sample comprised peripheral blood, obtained 28 days after the second AZD1222 dose. CDR3 sequence reads: CSVGRGTKNTEAFF. CDR3 nucleotides: TGCAGCGTTGGTCGGGGAACCAAGAACACTGAAGCTTTCTTT.